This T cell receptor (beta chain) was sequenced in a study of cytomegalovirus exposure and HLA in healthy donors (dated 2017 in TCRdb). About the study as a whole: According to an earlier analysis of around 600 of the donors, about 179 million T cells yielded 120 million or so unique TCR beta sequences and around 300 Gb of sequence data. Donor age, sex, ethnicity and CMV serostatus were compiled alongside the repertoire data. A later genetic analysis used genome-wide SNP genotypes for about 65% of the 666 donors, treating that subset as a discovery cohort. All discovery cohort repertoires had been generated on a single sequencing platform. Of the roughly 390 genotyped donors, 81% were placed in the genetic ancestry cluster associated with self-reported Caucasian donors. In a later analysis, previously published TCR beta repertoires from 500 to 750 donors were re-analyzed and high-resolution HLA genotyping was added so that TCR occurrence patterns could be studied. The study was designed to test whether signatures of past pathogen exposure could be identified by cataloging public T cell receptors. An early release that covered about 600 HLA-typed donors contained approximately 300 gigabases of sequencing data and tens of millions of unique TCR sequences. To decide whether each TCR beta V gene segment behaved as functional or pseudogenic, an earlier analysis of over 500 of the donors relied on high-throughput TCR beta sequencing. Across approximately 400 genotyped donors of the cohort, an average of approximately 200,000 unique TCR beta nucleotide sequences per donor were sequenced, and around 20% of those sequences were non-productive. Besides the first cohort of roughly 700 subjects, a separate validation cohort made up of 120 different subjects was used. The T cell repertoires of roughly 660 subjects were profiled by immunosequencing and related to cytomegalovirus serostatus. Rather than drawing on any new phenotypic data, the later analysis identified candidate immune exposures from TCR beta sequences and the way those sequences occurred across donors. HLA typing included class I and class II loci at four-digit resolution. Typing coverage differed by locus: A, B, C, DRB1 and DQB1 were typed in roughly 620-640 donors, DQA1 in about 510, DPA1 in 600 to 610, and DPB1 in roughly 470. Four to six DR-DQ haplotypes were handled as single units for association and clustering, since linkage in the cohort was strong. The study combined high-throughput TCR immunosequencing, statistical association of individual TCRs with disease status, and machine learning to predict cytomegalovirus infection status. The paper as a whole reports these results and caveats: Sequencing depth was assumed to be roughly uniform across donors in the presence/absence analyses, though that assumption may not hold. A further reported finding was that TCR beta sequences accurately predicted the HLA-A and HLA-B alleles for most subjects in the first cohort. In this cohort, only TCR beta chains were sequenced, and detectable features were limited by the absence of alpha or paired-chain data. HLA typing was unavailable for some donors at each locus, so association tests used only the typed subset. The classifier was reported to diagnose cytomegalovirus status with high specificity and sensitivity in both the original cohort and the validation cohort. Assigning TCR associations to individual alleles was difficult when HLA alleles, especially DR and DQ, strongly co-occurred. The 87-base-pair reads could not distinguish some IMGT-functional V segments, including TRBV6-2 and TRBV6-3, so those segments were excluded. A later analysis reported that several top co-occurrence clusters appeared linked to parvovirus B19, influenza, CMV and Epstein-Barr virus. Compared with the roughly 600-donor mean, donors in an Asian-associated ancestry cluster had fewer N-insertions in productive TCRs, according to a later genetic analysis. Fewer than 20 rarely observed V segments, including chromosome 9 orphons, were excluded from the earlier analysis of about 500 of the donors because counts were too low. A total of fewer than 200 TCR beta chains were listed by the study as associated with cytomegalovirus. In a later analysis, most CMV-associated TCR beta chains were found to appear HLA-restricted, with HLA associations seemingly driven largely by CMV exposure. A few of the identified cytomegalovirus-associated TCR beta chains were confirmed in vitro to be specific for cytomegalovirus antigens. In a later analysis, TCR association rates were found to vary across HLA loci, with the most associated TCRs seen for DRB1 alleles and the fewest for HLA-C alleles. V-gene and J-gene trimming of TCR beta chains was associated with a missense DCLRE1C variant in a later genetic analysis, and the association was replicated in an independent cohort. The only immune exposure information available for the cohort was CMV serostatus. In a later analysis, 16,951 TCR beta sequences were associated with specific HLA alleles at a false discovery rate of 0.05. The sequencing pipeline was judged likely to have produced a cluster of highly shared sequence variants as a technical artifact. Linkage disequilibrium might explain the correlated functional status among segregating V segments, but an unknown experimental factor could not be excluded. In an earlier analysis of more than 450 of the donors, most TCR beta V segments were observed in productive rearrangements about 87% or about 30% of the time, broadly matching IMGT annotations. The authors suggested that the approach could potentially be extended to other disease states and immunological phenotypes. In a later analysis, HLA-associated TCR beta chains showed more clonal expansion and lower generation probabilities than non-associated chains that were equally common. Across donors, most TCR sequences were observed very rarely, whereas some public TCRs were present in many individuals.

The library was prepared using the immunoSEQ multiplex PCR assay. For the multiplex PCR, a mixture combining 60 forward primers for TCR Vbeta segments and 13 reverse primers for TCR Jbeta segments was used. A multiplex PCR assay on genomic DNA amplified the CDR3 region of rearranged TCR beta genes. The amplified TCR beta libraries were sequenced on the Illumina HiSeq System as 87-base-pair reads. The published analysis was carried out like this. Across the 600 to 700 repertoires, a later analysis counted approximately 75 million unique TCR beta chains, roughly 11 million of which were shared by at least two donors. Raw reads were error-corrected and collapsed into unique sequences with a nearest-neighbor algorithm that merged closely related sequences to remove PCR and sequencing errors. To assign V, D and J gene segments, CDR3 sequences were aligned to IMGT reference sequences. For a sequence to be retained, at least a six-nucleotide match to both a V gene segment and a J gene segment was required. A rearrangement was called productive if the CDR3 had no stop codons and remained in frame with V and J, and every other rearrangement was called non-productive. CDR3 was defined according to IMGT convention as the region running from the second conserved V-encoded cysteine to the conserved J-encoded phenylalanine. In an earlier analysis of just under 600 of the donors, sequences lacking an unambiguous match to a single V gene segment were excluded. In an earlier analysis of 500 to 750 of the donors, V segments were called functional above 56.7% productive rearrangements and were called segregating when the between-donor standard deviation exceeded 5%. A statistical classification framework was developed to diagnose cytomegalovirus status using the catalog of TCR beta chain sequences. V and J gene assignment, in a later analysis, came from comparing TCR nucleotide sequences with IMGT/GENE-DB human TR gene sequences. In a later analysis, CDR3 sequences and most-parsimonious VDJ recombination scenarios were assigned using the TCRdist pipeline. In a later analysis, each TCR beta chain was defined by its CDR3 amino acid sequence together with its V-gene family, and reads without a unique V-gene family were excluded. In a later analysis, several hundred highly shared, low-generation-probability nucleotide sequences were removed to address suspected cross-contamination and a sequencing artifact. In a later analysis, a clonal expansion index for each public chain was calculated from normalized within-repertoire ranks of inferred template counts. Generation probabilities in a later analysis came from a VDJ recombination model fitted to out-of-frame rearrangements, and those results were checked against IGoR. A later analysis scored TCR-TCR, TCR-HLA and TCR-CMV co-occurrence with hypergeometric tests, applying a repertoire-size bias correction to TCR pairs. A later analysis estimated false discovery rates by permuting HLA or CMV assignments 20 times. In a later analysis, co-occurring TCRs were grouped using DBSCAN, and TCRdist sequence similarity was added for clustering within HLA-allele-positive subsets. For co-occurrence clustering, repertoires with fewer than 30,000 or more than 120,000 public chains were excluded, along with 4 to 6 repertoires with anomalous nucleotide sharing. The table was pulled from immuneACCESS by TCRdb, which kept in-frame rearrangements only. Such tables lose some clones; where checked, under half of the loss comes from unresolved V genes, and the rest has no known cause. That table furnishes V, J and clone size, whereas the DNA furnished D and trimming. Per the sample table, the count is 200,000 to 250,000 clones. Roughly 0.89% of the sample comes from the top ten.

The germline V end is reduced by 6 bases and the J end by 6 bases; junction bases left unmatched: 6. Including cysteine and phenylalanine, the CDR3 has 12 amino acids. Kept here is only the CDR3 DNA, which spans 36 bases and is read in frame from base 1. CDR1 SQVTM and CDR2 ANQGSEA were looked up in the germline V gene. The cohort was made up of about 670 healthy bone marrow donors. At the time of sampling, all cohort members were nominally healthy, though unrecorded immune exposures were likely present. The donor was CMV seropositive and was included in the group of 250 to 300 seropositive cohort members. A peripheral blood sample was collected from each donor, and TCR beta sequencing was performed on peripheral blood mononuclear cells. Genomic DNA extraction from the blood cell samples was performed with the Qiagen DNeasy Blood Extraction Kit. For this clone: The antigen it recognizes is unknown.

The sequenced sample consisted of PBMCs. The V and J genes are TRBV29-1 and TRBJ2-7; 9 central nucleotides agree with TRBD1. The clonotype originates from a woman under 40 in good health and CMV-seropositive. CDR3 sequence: CSVGTGKGEQYF. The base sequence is TGCAGCGTCGGGACAGGGAAAGGCGAGCAGTACTTC.